This T cell receptor beta chain was documented in a study of technical replicates of blood from several donors. V was pared by 4 bases and J by 0 bases, with 13 bases between. There are 15 residues in the CDR3. The germline V gene has CDR1 SGDLS and CDR2 YYNGEE. The assay was immunoSEQ multiplex PCR, and TCRdb's table has in-frame clones only and misses some. The data hold fewer than 100,000 clones, with roughly 95% observed a single time. The clonotype comes from a human donor in good health. Sequences were obtained from T cells isolated from PBMCs. This rearrangement joins TRBV9 to TRBJ2-5; weak D call: TRBD2 (6 bases). The DNA of the CDR3 is TGTGCCAGCAGCCCCCGCGGGGCCTACCAAGAGACCCAGTACTTC. Translation gives CASSPRGAYQETQYF.